This TCR beta chain derives from a study of cytomegalovirus exposure and HLA in healthy donors. Study conclusions and caveats: Indistinguishable V segments, including TRBV6-2 and TRBV6-3, were excluded. TCR beta V- and J-gene trimming, according to a later analysis, was linked to a missense DCLRE1C variant.

This clone occurred a few times. The antigen remains unidentified. The PCR had 60 Vbeta and 13 Jbeta primers. Clones were read by immunoSEQ multiplex PCR, and TCRdb kept only the in-frame ones, dropping some. The sample has 200,000 or so clones, approximately 80% seen once. CDR3 length equals 16 residues. Germline assignment: CDR1 SGHTA and CDR2 FQGTGA. V lost 5 bases and J lost 6, with 20 bases in between. The chain couples TRBV7-3 to TRBJ2-1; TRBD2 might be the D (6 bases). Sequenced: PBMCs. The origin of this receptor is a male donor in good health and CMV-seronegative. This CDR3 reads CASSRWGGTSTNEQFF. For the CDR3, the DNA is TGTGCCAGCAGCCGGTGGGGCGGGACCTCAACCAATGAGCAGTTCTTC.